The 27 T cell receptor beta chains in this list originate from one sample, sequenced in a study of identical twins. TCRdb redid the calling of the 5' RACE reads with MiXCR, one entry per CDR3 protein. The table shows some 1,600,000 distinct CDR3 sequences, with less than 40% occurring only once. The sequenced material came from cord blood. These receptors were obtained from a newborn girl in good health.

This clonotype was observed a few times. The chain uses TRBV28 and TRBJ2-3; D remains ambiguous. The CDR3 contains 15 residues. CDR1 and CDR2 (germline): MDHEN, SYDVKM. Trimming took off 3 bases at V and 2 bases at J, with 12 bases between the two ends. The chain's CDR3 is CASSFHGGITDTQYF. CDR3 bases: TGTGCCAGCAGTTTCCACGGCGGAATCACAGATACGCAGTATTTT. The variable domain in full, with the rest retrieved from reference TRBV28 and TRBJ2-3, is DVKVTQSSRYLVKRTGEKVFLECVQDMDHENMFWYRQDPGLGLRLIYFSYDVKMKEKGDIPEGYSVSREKKERFSLILESASTNQTSMYLCASSFHGGITDTQYFGPGTRLTVL.

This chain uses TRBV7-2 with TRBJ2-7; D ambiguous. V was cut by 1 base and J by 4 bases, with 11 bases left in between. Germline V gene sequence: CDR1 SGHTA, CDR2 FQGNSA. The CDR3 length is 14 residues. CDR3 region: CASSLGTDLYEQYF. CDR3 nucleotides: TGTGCCAGCAGCTTAGGGACCGACCTTTACGAGCAGTACTTC.

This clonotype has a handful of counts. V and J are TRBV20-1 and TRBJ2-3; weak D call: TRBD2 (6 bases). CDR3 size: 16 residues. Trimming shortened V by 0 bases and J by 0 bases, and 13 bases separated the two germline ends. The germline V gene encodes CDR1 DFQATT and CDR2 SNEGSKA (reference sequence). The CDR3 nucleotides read TGCAGTGCTAGAGATATTGCGGGACCTAGCACAGATACGCAGTATTTT. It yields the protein CSARDIAGPSTDTQYF.

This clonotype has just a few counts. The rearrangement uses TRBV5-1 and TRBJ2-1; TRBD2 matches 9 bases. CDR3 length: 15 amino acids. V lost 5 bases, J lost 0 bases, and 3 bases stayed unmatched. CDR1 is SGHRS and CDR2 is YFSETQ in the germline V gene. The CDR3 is CASRNSGSSYNEQFF. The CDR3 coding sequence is TGCGCCAGCAGAAATAGCGGGAGCTCCTACAATGAGCAGTTCTTC.

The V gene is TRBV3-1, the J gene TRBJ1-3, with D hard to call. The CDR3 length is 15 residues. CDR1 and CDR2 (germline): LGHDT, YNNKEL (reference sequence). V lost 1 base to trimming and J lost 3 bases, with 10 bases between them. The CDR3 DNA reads TGTGCCAGCAGCCAAGTGGCATGGGTTGGAAACACCATATATTTT. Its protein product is CASSQVAWVGNTIYF.

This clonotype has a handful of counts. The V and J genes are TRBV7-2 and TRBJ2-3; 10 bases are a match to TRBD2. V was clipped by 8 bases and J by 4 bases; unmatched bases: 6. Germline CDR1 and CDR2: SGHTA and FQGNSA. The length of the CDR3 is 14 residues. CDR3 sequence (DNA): TGTGCCAGCTTGCCCCTAGCGGGGGCAGATACGCAGTATTTT. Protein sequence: CASLPLAGADTQYF.

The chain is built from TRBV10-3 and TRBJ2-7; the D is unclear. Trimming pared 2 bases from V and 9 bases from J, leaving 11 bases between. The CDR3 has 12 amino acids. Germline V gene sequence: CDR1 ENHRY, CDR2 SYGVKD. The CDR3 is CAISEGVDRQYF. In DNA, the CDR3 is TGTGCCATCAGTGAGGGGGTCGACCGGCAGTACTTC.

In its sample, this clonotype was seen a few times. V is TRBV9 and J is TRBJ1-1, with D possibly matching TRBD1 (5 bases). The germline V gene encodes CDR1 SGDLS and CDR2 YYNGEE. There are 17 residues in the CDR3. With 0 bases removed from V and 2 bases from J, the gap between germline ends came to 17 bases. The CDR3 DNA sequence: TGTGCCAGCAGCGTAGCTGGAACAGGATGGGCCAACACTGAAGCTTTCTTT. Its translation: CASSVAGTGWANTEAFF. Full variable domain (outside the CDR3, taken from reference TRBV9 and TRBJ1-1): DSGVTQTPKHLITATGQRVTLRCSPRSGDLSVYWYQQSLDQGLQFLIQYYNGEERAKGNILERFSAQQFPDLHSELNLSSLELGDSALYFCASSVAGTGWANTEAFFGQGTRLTVV.

Here the CDR3 DNA reads TGTGCCAGCAGTCCCTCTCTGGGGGCCCGAAATAATTCACCCCTCCACTTT. Residues: CASSPSLGARNNSPLHF. The V and J genes are TRBV12-3 or TRBV12-4 and TRBJ1-6, with a weak D call TRBD1 (6 bases). The CDR3 spans 17 residues. The V and J ends lost 5 bases and 5 bases respectively, with 19 bases between them.

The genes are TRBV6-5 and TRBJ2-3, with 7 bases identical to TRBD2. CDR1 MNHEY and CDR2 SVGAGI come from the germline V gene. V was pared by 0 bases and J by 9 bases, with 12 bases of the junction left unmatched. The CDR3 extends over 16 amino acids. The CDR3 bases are TGTGCCAGCAGTTACTCGACCCGGGCCTGGGAGGGGACGCAGTATTTT. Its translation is CASSYSTRAWEGTQYF.

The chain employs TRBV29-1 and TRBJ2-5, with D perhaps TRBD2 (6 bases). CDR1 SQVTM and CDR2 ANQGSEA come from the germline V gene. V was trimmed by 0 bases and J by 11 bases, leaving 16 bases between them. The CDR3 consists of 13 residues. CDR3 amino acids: CSVEEEGWDEQYF. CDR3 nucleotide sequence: TGCAGCGTTGAAGAGGAGGGGTGGGATGAGCAGTACTTC.

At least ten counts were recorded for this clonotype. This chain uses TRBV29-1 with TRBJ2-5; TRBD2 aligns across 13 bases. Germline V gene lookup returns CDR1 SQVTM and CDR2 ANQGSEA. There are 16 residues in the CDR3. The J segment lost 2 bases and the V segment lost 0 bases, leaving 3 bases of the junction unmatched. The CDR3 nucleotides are TGCAGCGTTGAAGATATGGGACTAGCGGGGCAAGAGACCCAGTACTTC. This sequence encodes CSVEDMGLAGQETQYF.

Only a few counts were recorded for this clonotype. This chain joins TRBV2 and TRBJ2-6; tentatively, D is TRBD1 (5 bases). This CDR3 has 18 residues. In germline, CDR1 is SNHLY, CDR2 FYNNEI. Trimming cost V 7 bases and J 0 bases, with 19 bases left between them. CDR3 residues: CASKSGDRFLSGANVLTF. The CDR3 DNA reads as TGTGCCAGCAAGTCGGGCGACAGATTTCTCTCTGGGGCCAACGTCCTGACTTTC.

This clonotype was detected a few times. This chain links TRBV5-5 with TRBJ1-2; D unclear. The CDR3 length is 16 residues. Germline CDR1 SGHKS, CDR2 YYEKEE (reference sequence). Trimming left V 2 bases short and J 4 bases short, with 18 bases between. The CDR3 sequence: CASSFQLRPGSYGYTF. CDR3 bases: TGTGCCAGCAGCTTTCAGCTGCGGCCAGGAAGCTATGGCTACACCTTC.

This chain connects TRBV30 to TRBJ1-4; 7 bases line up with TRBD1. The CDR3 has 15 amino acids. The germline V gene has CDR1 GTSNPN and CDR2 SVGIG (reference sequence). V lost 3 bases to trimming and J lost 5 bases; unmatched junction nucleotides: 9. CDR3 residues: CAWSPGAGGNEKLFF. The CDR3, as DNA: TGTGCCTGGAGCCCCGGGGCAGGGGGAAATGAAAAACTGTTTTTT.

The CDR3 DNA reads TGCAGTGCTAGTAGTAGTATCGAGCAGTACTTC. Encoded protein: CSASSSIEQYF. The rearrangement uses TRBV20-1 and TRBJ2-7, with D uncertain. The CDR3 contains 11 residues. Germline CDR1 reads DFQATT; CDR2 reads SNEGSKA (reference sequence). V was shortened by 3 bases and J by 6 bases, with 9 bases between the two germline ends.

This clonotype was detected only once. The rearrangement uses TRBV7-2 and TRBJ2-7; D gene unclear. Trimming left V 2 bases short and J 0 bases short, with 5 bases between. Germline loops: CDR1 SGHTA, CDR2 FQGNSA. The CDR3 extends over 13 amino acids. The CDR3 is CTSSLYSSYEQYF. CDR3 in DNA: TGTACCAGCAGCTTATACAGCTCCTACGAGCAGTACTTC.

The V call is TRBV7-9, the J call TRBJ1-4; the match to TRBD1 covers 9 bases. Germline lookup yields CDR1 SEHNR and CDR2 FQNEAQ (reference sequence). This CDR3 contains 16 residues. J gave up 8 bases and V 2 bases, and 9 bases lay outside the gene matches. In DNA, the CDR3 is TGTGCCAGCAGCTTATATCTCGGGACAGGGAACGAAAAACTGTTTTTT. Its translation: CASSLYLGTGNEKLFF.

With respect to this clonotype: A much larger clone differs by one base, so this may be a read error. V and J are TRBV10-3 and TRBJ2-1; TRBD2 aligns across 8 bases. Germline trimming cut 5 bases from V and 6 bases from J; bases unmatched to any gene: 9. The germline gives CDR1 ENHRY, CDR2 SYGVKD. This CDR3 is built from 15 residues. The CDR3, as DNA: TGTGCCATCAGTCAAACTAGCGGCCCCTGCAATGAGCAGTTCTTC. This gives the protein CAISQTSGPCNEQFF.

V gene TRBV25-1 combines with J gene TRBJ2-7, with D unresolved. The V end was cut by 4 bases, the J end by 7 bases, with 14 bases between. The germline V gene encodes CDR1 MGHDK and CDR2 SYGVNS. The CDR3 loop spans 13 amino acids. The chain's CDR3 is CASSAVGNNEQYF. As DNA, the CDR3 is TGTGCCAGCAGTGCCGTGGGGAACAATGAGCAGTACTTC.

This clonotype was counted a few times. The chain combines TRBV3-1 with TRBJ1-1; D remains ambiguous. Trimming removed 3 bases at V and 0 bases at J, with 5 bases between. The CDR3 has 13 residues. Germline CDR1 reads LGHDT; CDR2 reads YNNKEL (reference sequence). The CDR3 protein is CASSHHMNTEAFF. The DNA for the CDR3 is TGTGCCAGCAGCCACCATATGAACACTGAAGCTTTCTTT.

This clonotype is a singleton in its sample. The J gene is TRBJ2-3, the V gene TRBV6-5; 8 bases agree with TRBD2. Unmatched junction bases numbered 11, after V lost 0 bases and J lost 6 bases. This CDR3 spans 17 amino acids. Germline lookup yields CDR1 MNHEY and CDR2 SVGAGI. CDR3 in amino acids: CASSYSPAGAAMDTQYF. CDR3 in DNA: TGTGCCAGCAGTTACTCGCCAGCGGGAGCGGCTATGGATACGCAGTATTTT.

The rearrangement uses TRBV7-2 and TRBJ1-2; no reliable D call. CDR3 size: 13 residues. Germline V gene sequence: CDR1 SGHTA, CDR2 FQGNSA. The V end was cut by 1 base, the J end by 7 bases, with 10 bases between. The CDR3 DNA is TGTGCCAGCAGCTTAGACGGGATGAGTGGCTACACCTTC. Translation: CASSLDGMSGYTF. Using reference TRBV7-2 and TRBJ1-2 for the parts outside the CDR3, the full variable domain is GAGVSQSPSNKVTEKGKDVELRCDPISGHTALYWYRQSLGQGLEFLIYFQGNSAPDKSGLPSDRFSAERTGGSVSTLTIQRTQQEDSAVYLCASSLDGMSGYTFGSGTRLTVV.

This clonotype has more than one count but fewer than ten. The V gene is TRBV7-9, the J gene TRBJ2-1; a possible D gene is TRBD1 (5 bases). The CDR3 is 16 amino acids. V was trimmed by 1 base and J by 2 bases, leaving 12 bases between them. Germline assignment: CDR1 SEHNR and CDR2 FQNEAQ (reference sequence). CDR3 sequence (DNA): TGTGCCAGCAGCTTAGTCGCCACAGGTCCCTACAATGAGCAGTTCTTC. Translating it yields CASSLVATGPYNEQFF. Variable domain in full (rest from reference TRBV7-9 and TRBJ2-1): DTGVSQNPRHKITKRGQNVTFRCDPISEHNRLYWYRQTLGQGPEFLTYFQNEAQLEKSRLLSDRFSAERPKGSFSTLEIQRTEQGDSAMYLCASSLVATGPYNEQFFGPGTRLTVL.

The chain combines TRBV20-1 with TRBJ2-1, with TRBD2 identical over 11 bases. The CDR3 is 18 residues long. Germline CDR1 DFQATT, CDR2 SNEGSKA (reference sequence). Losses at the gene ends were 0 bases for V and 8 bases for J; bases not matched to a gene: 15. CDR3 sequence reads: CSARDHFRILAGVDEQFF. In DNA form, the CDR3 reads TGCAGTGCTAGAGACCACTTTAGGATACTAGCGGGAGTGGATGAGCAGTTCTTC.

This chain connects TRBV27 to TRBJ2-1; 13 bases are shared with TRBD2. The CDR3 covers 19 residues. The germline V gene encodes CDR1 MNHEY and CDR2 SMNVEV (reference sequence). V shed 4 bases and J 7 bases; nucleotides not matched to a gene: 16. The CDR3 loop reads CASSCGGHELAGGPNEQFF. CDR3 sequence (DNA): TGTGCCAGCAGTTGCGGGGGACACGAACTAGCGGGGGGGCCGAATGAGCAGTTCTTC.

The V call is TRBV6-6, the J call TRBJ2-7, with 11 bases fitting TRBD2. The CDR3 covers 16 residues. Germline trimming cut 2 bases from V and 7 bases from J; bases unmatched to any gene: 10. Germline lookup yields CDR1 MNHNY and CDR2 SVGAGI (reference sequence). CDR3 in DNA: TGTGCCAGCAGTTACACAAGGACTAGCGGGTACAATGAGCAGTACTTC. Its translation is CASSYTRTSGYNEQYF.